This T cell receptor beta chain was recovered during a study of blood T cell repertoires in COVID-19. Looking at the study overall: Sites across the United States, Italy and Spain contributed samples from acute and convalescent COVID-19. T cells, B-cell-depleted T cells, or PBMCs supplied cDNA or gDNA.

Per the study methods: Nucleated cell counts were estimated from reference gene primer amplification. Assay used: immunoSEQ multiplex PCR; TCRdb lists only in-frame clones, some missing. V, J and clone size derive from that table, while D and trimming were established from the DNA sequence. The data show some 86,000 clones, approximately 83% seen once. This CDR3 has 14 residues. Germline V gene lookup returns CDR1 SQVTM and CDR2 ANQGSEA. The ends were cut back, 6 bases at V and 2 bases at J, with 13 bases in the middle. The chain combines TRBV29-1 with TRBJ2-2; perhaps TRBD1 as D (6 bases). The sequenced material came from peripheral blood. This TCR was sampled from a woman older than 75 with active or convalescent COVID-19. The CDR3 bases are TGCAGCGTCGCCCGGGACACCAACACCGGGGAGCTGTTTTTT. Protein sequence: CSVARDTNTGELFF.